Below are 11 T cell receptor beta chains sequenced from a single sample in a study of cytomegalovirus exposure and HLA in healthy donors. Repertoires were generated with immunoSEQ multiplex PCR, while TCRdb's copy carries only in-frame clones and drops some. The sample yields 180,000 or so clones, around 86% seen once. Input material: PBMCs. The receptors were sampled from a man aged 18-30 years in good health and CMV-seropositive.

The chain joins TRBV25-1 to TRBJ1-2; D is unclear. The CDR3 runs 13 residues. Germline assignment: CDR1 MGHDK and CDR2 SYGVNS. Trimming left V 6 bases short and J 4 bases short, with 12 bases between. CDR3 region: CASRKGEAYGYTF. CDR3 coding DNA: TGTGCCAGCAGGAAGGGAGAGGCCTATGGCTACACCTTC.

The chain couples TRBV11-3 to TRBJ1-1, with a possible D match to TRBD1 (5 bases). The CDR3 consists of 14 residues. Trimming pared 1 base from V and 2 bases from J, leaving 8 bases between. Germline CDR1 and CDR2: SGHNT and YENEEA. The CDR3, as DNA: TGTGCCAGCAGCTTAGGCGGGGACAACACTGAAGCTTTCTTT. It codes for CASSLGGDNTEAFF.

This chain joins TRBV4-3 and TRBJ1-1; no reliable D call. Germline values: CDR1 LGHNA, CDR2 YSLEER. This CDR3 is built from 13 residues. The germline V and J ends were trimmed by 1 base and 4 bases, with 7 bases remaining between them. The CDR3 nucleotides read TGCGCCAGCAGCCAAGCCAGTTCCACTGAAGCTTTCTTT. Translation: CASSQASSTEAFF.

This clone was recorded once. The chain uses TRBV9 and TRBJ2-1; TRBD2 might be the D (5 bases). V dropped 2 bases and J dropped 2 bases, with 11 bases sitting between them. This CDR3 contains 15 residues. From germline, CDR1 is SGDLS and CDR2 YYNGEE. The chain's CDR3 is CASSVGTLAYNEQFF. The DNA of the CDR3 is TGTGCCAGCAGCGTGGGCACACTAGCCTACAATGAGCAGTTCTTC. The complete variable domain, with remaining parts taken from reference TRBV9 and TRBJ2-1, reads DSGVTQTPKHLITATGQRVTLRCSPRSGDLSVYWYQQSLDQGLQFLIQYYNGEERAKGNILERFSAQQFPDLHSELNLSSLELGDSALYFCASSVGTLAYNEQFFGPGTRLTVL.

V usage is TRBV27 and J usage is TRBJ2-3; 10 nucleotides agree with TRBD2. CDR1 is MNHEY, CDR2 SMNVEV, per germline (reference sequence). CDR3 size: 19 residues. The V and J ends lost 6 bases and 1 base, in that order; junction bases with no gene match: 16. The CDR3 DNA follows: TGTGCCAGCAGCGCCCTCAGGGGAGCGGGAGGGAGCGGCACAGATACGCAGTATTTT. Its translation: CASSALRGAGGSGTDTQYF.

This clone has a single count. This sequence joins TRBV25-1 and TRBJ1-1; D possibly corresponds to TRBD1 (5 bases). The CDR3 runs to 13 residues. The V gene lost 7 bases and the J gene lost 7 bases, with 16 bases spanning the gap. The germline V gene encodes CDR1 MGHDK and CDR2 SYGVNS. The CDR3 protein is CASTTRAGDEAFF. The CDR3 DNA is TGTGCCAGCACCACCAGGGCGGGAGATGAAGCTTTCTTT. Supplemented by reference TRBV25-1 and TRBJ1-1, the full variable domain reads EADIYQTPRYLVIGTGKKITLECSQTMGHDKMYWYQQDPGMELHLIHYSYGVNSTEKGDLSSESTVSRIRTEHFPLTLESARPSHTSQYLCASTTRAGDEAFFGQGTRLTVV.

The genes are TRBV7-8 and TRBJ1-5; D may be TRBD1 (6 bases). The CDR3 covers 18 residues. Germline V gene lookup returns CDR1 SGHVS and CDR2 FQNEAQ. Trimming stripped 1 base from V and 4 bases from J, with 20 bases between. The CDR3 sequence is CASSLEIRGTPQNQPQHF. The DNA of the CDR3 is TGTGCCAGCAGCTTAGAGATTAGGGGGACACCACAGAATCAGCCCCAGCATTTT. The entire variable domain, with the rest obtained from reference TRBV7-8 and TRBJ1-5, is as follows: GAGVSQSPRYKVAKRGQDVALRCDPISGHVSLFWYQQALGQGPEFLTYFQNEAQLDKSGLPSDRFFAERPEGSVSTLKIQRTQQEDSAVYLCASSLEIRGTPQNQPQHFGDGTRLSIL.

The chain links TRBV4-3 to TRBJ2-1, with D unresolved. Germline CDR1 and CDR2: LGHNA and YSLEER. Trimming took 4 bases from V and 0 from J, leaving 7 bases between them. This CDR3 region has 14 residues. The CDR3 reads CASSPLSSYNEQFF. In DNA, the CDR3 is TGCGCCAGCAGCCCCCTGAGCTCCTACAATGAGCAGTTCTTC.

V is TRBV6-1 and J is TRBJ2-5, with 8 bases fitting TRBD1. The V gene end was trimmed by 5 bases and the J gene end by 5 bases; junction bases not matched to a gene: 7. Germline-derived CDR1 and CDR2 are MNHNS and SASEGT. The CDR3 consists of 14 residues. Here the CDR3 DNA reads TGTGCCAGCAGTAGGCAGGGGGCGCGGGAGACCCAGTACTTC. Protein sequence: CASSRQGARETQYF.

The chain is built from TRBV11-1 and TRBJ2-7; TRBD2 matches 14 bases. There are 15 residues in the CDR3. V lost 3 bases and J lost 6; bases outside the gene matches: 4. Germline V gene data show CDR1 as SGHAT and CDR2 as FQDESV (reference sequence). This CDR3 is CASSFGGLAGGEQYF. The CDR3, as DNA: TGTGCCAGCAGCTTTGGCGGACTAGCGGGAGGCGAGCAGTACTTC.

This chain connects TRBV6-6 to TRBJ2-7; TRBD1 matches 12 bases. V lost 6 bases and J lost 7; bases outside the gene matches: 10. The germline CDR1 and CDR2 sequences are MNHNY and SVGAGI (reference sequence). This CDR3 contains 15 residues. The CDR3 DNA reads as TGTGCCAGCAGAGAATCCGGGACAGGGGGCCGAGAGCAGTACTTC. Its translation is CASRESGTGGREQYF.